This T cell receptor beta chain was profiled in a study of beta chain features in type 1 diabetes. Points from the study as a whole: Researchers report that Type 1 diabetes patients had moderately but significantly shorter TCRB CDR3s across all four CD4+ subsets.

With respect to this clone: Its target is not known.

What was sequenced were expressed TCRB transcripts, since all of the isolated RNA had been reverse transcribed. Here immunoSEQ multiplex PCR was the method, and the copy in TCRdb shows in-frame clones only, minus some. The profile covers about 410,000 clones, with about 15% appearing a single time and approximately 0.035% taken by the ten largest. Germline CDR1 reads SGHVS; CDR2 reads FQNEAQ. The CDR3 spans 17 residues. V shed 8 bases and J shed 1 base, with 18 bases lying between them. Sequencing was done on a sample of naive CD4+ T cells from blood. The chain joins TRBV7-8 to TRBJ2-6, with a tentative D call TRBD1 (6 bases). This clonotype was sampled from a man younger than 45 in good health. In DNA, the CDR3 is TGTGCCAGCTCCCCGACAGGACGCGCATCTGGGGCCAACGTCCTGACTTTC. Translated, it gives CASSPTGRASGANVLTF.